The 27 T cell receptor beta chains below come from one sample, sequenced in a study of blood T cell repertoires in COVID-19. Measured with immunoSEQ multiplex PCR; TCRdb has only the in-frame clones, and not every one. The table includes about 130,000 clones, roughly 79% detected once. Sample: peripheral blood. All receptors come from a woman aged 60 to 75 with active or convalescent COVID-19.

The chain joins TRBV6-6 to TRBJ2-1; 7 nucleotides match TRBD1. CDR1 is MNHNY, CDR2 SVGAGI, per germline (reference sequence). The trim removed 4 bases at V and 9 bases at J, leaving 6 bases unmatched. CDR3 length: 13 amino acids. The CDR3 spells CASSSRGQGEQFF. As DNA, the CDR3 is TGTGCCAGCAGTTCTAGGGGGCAGGGTGAGCAGTTCTTC.

This clone was seen once. The V and J genes are TRBV18 and TRBJ2-3, with 9 bases fitting TRBD1. J gave up 3 bases and V 2 bases, and 6 bases lay outside the gene matches. The V gene's germline CDR1 is KGHSH and CDR2 LQKENI. The CDR3 length is 16 residues. CDR3 loop: CASSPSTGGWTDTQYF. In DNA form, the CDR3 reads TGTGCCAGCTCACCATCGACAGGGGGATGGACAGATACGCAGTATTTT.

The rearrangement links TRBV11-2 to TRBJ1-5; D call uncertain. The CDR3 covers 13 residues. Trimming removed 1 base at V and 4 bases at J, with 5 bases between. Germline V CDR1 and CDR2: SGHAT, FQNNGV. The CDR3 coding sequence is TGTGCCAGCAGCTTAGGGCCGAATCAGCCCCAGCATTTT. As protein: CASSLGPNQPQHF.

The chain carries TRBV28 and TRBJ1-4, with D perhaps matching TRBD1 (6 bases). The length of the CDR3 is 14 residues. Germline V gene data show CDR1 as MDHEN and CDR2 as SYDVKM. V was trimmed by 6 bases and J by 0 bases, leaving 8 bases between them. CDR3 region: CASRGHATNEKLFF. CDR3 nucleotides: TGTGCCAGCAGGGGACACGCAACTAATGAAAAACTGTTTTTT.

This clone was detected a few times. The chain combines TRBV7-9 with TRBJ2-7, with 9 bases lining up with TRBD1. The CDR3 contains 15 residues. CDR1 SEHNR and CDR2 FQNEAQ come from the germline V gene (reference sequence). The V segment lost 5 bases and the J segment 3 bases; nucleotides outside the gene matches: 8. The CDR3 region has the DNA TGTGCCAGCAGCCCAAAAGGACAGGGGTTCTACGAGCAGTACTTC. This gives the protein CASSPKGQGFYEQYF. The complete variable domain, with remaining parts taken from reference TRBV7-9 and TRBJ2-7, reads DTGVSQNPRHKITKRGQNVTFRCDPISEHNRLYWYRQTLGQGPEFLTYFQNEAQLEKSRLLSDRFSAERPKGSFSTLEIQRTEQGDSAMYLCASSPKGQGFYEQYFGPGTRLTVT.

This chain connects TRBV5-1 to TRBJ2-7; TRBD2 matches 9 bases. The CDR3 totals 17 residues. Germline loops: CDR1 SGHRS, CDR2 YFSETQ. V was pared by 2 bases and J by 4 bases, with 13 bases of the junction left unmatched. The CDR3 protein is CASSFVASGTAGYEQYF. The DNA of the CDR3 is TGCGCCAGCAGCTTTGTTGCTAGCGGGACAGCCGGTTACGAGCAGTACTTC.

The CDR3 spells CSALLNTEAFF. The DNA of the CDR3 is TGCAGCGCCTTATTAAACACTGAAGCTTTCTTT. This chain joins TRBV29-1 and TRBJ1-1; D gene ambiguous. CDR1 and CDR2 from the germline V gene are SQVTM and ANQGSEA. The CDR3 loop spans 11 amino acids. The V gene lost 7 bases and the J gene lost 2 bases, with 8 bases spanning the gap.

The sample holds a few counts of this clone. The V and J genes are TRBV10-3 and TRBJ1-1; D possibly corresponds to TRBD1 (6 bases). Germline V gene lookup returns CDR1 ENHRY and CDR2 SYGVKD. This CDR3 has 13 amino acids. V lost 5 bases to trimming and J lost 8 bases, with 15 bases between them. The CDR3 DNA reads TGTGCCATCAGTACACAAGGACAGCTCGAAGCTTTCTTT. Residues: CAISTQGQLEAFF.

The chain links TRBV27 to TRBJ1-6, with no clear D. Germline V CDR1 and CDR2: MNHEY, SMNVEV (reference sequence). The V end lost 5 bases, the J end lost 0 bases, and 8 bases lay between the germline ends. The CDR3 length is 15 residues. DNA for the CDR3: TGTGCCAGCAGTCTACTTTACTCCTATAATTCACCCCTCCACTTT. This codes for CASSLLYSYNSPLHF.

The chain carries TRBV10-3 and TRBJ1-3, with TRBD1 identical over 7 bases. This CDR3 contains 15 residues. Germline CDR1 and CDR2: ENHRY and SYGVKD. V lost 6 bases, J lost 2 bases, and 7 bases stayed unmatched. The CDR3 sequence: CAIRGDSRAGNTIYF. The CDR3 DNA follows: TGTGCCATCAGGGGGGACAGCCGGGCTGGAAACACCATATATTTT.

The V call is TRBV11-2, the J call TRBJ1-2, with 10 bases matching TRBD1. Germline CDR1 is SGHAT and CDR2 is FQNNGV. The CDR3 runs 19 residues. J was trimmed by 3 bases and V by 7 bases; bases with no gene match: 20. This chain's CDR3 is CASTAPKGDRGYGDYGYTF. In DNA form, the CDR3 reads TGTGCCAGCACCGCACCTAAAGGGGACAGGGGATATGGAGACTATGGCTACACCTTC.

This clone occurred a few times. The chain combines TRBV19 with TRBJ1-2; TRBD1 matches at 10 bases. The CDR3 is 14 residues long. The V and J ends lost 4 bases and 2 bases, in that order; junction bases with no gene match: 1. Germline-derived CDR1 and CDR2 are LNHDA and SQIVND (reference sequence). The CDR3 reads CASSRDRGNYGYTF. The CDR3 nucleotides are TGTGCCAGTAGTAGGGACAGGGGAAACTATGGCTACACCTTC.

CDR3 protein: CASRGQPYNEQFF. The CDR3 DNA sequence: TGTGCCAGCAGAGGACAGCCCTACAATGAGCAGTTCTTC. The genes are TRBV6-4 and TRBJ2-1; tentative D call: TRBD1 (6 bases). Germline loops: CDR1 MRHNA, CDR2 SNTAGT. Trimming pared 6 bases from V and 2 bases from J, leaving 8 bases between. The CDR3 runs to 13 residues.

V is TRBV6-6 and J is TRBJ2-1; tentatively, D is TRBD1 (6 bases). The germline gives CDR1 MNHNY, CDR2 SVGAGI (reference sequence). This CDR3 has 15 amino acids. Deletions cut 6 bases from V and 1 base from J, with 13 bases between. The CDR3 DNA reads as TGTGCCAGCAGCGCCAGGGGATTGTCCTACAATGAGCAGTTCTTC. The encoded protein is CASSARGLSYNEQFF.

V and J are TRBV7-9 and TRBJ1-2; 7 bases fit TRBD1. The V segment lost 5 bases and the J segment 6 bases; nucleotides outside the gene matches: 6. Germline V gene sequence: CDR1 SEHNR, CDR2 FQNEAQ (reference sequence). The CDR3 consists of 13 residues. In nucleotides, the CDR3 is TGTGCCAGCAGCGCCGGGACAGTGGATGGCTACACCTTC. Residues: CASSAGTVDGYTF.

This chain connects TRBV28 to TRBJ2-7, with D possibly being TRBD2 (6 bases). Trimming left V 5 bases short and J 4 bases short, with 15 bases between. Per the germline V gene, CDR1 is MDHEN and CDR2 is SYDVKM. This CDR3 has 14 residues. The chain's CDR3 is CASSPSGSGYEQYF. CDR3 nucleotide sequence: TGTGCCAGCAGTCCGAGCGGGTCGGGATACGAGCAGTACTTC.

This chain joins TRBV7-2 and TRBJ1-2, with 9 bases matching TRBD1. The CDR3 spans 16 residues. From germline, CDR1 is SGHTA and CDR2 FQGNSA. V lost 5 bases to trimming and J lost 5 bases; unmatched junction nucleotides: 12. CDR3 protein: CASSASPSTGGYGYTF. CDR3 DNA: TGTGCCAGCAGCGCCAGCCCTTCGACAGGGGGGTATGGCTACACCTTC. The full variable domain, rest sourced from reference TRBV7-2 and TRBJ1-2, is GAGVSQSPSNKVTEKGKDVELRCDPISGHTALYWYRQSLGQGLEFLIYFQGNSAPDKSGLPSDRFSAERTGGSVSTLTIQRTQQEDSAVYLCASSASPSTGGYGYTFGSGTRLTVV.

The V call is TRBV21-1, the J call TRBJ2-1; TRBD1 reflects the table's D call only, with no check against the DNA. TRBV21-1 is a known pseudogene. The CDR3 runs 14 residues. CDR3 region: CASSNGQDNNEQFF. As DNA, the CDR3 is TGTGCCAGCAGCAACGGCCAGGATAACAATGAGCAGTTCTTC.

This chain connects TRBV5-1 to TRBJ2-1, with 8 bases identical to TRBD2. Germline values: CDR1 SGHRS, CDR2 YFSETQ. V was clipped by 1 base and J by 2 bases; unmatched bases: 11. The CDR3 length is 18 residues. CDR3 sequence: CASSLTLGSGVTYNEQFF. The CDR3 coding sequence is TGCGCCAGCAGCTTGACCCTTGGTAGCGGGGTAACCTACAATGAGCAGTTCTTC.

The chain recombines TRBV4-2 with TRBJ2-3, with a weak D call TRBD2 (6 bases). Germline V lookup: CDR1 LGHNA, CDR2 YNFKEQ. This CDR3 has 15 amino acids. The V end lost 3 bases, the J end lost 5 bases, and 15 bases lay between the germline ends. The CDR3 DNA is TGTGCCAGCAGCCATAGCGGATATGAGGAAGATACGCAGTATTTT. This codes for CASSHSGYEEDTQYF.

The chain recombines TRBV7-2 with TRBJ2-1, with no clear D. CDR3 length: 15 residues. Germline assignment: CDR1 SGHTA and CDR2 FQGNSA. Trimming pared 0 bases from V and 0 bases from J, leaving 6 bases between. CDR3 coding DNA: TGTGCCAGCAGCTTAGCCTTGAGCTCCTACAATGAGCAGTTCTTC. Translating it yields CASSLALSSYNEQFF. Drawing the rest from reference TRBV7-2 and TRBJ2-1, the complete variable domain is GAGVSQSPSNKVTEKGKDVELRCDPISGHTALYWYRQSLGQGLEFLIYFQGNSAPDKSGLPSDRFSAERTGGSVSTLTIQRTQQEDSAVYLCASSLALSSYNEQFFGPGTRLTVL.

In this sample, this clone turned up a few times. This chain uses TRBV4-3 with TRBJ1-4; 7 bases map to TRBD1. V trimming: 6 bases; J trimming: 3 bases; junction bases outside the gene matches: 7. Per germline, CDR1 LGHNA and CDR2 YSLEER. This CDR3 comprises 15 residues. The CDR3 protein is CASSRTGTANEKLFF. In nucleotides, the CDR3 is TGCGCCAGCAGTCGTACGGGGACAGCTAATGAAAAACTGTTTTTT.

This clone has only one observation. The chain recombines TRBV5-1 with TRBJ1-1, with a possible D match to TRBD1 (5 bases). V dropped 1 base and J dropped 1 base, with 8 bases sitting between them. CDR3 length equals 14 residues. From germline, CDR1 is SGHRS and CDR2 YFSETQ. CDR3 region: CASSLLGGNTEAFF. The CDR3, as DNA: TGCGCCAGCAGCTTGTTGGGGGGGAACACTGAAGCTTTCTTT.

The chain combines TRBV4-1 with TRBJ2-2; 9 nucleotides match TRBD2. This CDR3 has 18 amino acids. CDR1 is MGHRA and CDR2 is YSYEKL in the germline V gene. J gave up 1 base and V 1 base, and 7 bases lay outside the gene matches. CDR3 loop: CASSQGLAGLMNTGELFF. CDR3 nucleotides: TGCGCCAGCAGCCAAGGTCTAGCGGGGCTAATGAACACCGGGGAGCTGTTTTTT.

V is TRBV4-3 and J is TRBJ1-2; TRBD1 is a possible D gene (6 bases). The CDR3 totals 15 residues. V was clipped by 0 bases and J by 2 bases, with 10 bases between them. The germline V gene has CDR1 LGHNA and CDR2 YSLEER. The CDR3 loop reads CASSQDYRANYGYTF. DNA for the CDR3: TGCGCCAGCAGCCAAGATTACAGGGCCAACTATGGCTACACCTTC.

The chain uses TRBV4-3 and TRBJ2-3; 9 nucleotides agree with TRBD2. The CDR3 runs to 16 residues. Per germline, CDR1 LGHNA and CDR2 YSLEER. Germline trimming cut 0 bases from V and 6 bases from J; bases unmatched to any gene: 7. CDR3 nucleotides: TGCGCCAGCAGCCAAGATTCAGCGGGAGGAAGGGATACGCAGTATTTT. Protein product: CASSQDSAGGRDTQYF.

This rearrangement joins TRBV9 to TRBJ2-3, with unresolved D. CDR3 length equals 13 residues. Germline values: CDR1 SGDLS, CDR2 YYNGEE. Trimming removed 3 bases at V and 6 bases at J, with 11 bases between. Here the CDR3 reads CASSGQYSDTQYF. The CDR3 nucleotides are TGTGCCAGCAGCGGTCAGTATTCGGATACGCAGTATTTT.